These 22 T cell receptor beta chains were sequenced from one sample in a study of T cell responses to AZD1222 COVID-19 vaccine. Clones were read by immunoSEQ multiplex PCR, and TCRdb kept only the in-frame ones, dropping some. The profile shows tens of thousands of clones, about 90% of them singletons. The sequencing here drew on peripheral blood, taken on day 0 of AZD1222 vaccination. The receptors here all came from an adult in good health.

In regard to this clone: One end of the junction does not line up with germline, which may come from a read error. The chain recombines TRBV6-5 with TRBJ2-7; 8 bases map to TRBD2. The CDR3 is made up of 15 amino acids. From germline, CDR1 is MNHEY and CDR2 SVGAGI. CDR3 amino acids: CARSYGGAGEGEQYF. In DNA, the CDR3 is TGTGCCCGCAGTTACGGGGGGGCAGGGGAGGGCGAGCAGTACTTC.

The chain carries TRBV2 and TRBJ2-7; maybe TRBD1 (6 bases). V shed 9 bases and J shed 0 bases, with 12 bases lying between them. The CDR3 loop spans 13 amino acids. Per the germline V gene, CDR1 is SNHLY and CDR2 is FYNNEI. The chain's CDR3 is CASTRDTSYEQYF. The CDR3 coding sequence is TGTGCCAGTACTCGGGACACCTCCTACGAGCAGTACTTC.

The chain has TRBV21-1 and TRBJ1-2; no DNA check was done on the table's D call, TRBD1. TRBV21-1 is classified as a pseudogene. CDR3 length equals 12 residues. In DNA form, the CDR3 reads TGTGCCAGGGGGCGCCAGGACTATGGCTACACCTTC. The encoded protein is CARGRQDYGYTF.

This chain joins TRBV2 and TRBJ1-4; D is uncertain. Germline values: CDR1 SNHLY, CDR2 FYNNEI. The CDR3 is 15 amino acids. V gave up 7 bases and J gave up 7 bases, with 19 bases separating them. The CDR3, as DNA: TGTGCCAGCACAAACCCACCTGAGGGTTTTGAAAAACTGTTTTTT. This gives the protein CASTNPPEGFEKLFF. The complete variable domain, with remaining parts taken from reference TRBV2 and TRBJ1-4, reads EPEVTQTPSHQVTQMGQEVILRCVPISNHLYFYWYRQILGQKVEFLVSFYNNEISEKSEIFDDQFSVERPDGSNFTLKIRSTKLEDSAMYFCASTNPPEGFEKLFFGSGTQLSVL.

The J gene is TRBJ1-5, the V gene TRBV28, with 7 bases lining up with TRBD1. The length of the CDR3 is 14 residues. V shed 8 bases and J 7 bases; nucleotides not matched to a gene: 11. Germline V lookup: CDR1 MDHEN, CDR2 SYDVKM. CDR3 amino acids: CASRLQGREQPQHF. Here the CDR3 DNA reads TGTGCCAGCCGCCTACAGGGGAGAGAACAGCCCCAGCATTTT. Combining the CDR3 with reference TRBV28 and TRBJ1-5 gives the whole variable domain DVKVTQSSRYLVKRTGEKVFLECVQDMDHENMFWYRQDPGLGLRLIYFSYDVKMKEKGDIPEGYSVSREKKERFSLILESASTNQTSMYLCASRLQGREQPQHFGDGTRLSIL.

This clone was counted a few times. Distinct nucleotide sequences in the sample also encode this CDR3. The J gene is TRBJ1-4, the V gene TRBV3-1 (or the pseudogene TRBV3-2); D is undetermined. Germline CDR1 LGHDT, CDR2 YNNKEL (reference sequence). V dropped 3 bases and J dropped 5 bases, with 4 bases sitting between them. The CDR3 has 12 residues. The CDR3 loop is CASSHGNEKLFF. The CDR3 nucleotides are TGTGCCAGCAGCCATGGGAATGAAAAACTGTTTTTT.

J is TRBJ1-3 and V is TRBV19; no definite D call. CDR3 size: 11 residues. With 10 bases removed from V and 9 bases from J, the gap between germline ends came to 13 bases. Per the germline V gene, CDR1 is LNHDA and CDR2 is SQIVND (reference sequence). The chain's CDR3 is CATSTASTIYF. As DNA, the CDR3 is TGTGCCACCAGTACCGCGAGCACCATATATTTT.

The chain uses TRBV7-8 and TRBJ1-2, with a possible D match to TRBD1 (5 bases). CDR3 length equals 16 residues. Germline assignment: CDR1 SGHVS and CDR2 FQNEAQ. The ends were cut back, 5 bases at V and 9 bases at J, with 25 bases in the middle. The CDR3 loop is CASSPAAGTAMGSYTF. CDR3 nucleotide sequence: TGTGCCAGCAGCCCAGCCGCGGGGACGGCGATGGGAAGCTACACCTTC.

This clone came up once. V is TRBV9 and J is TRBJ2-5; TRBD1 might be the D (6 bases). Trimming took 0 bases from V and 7 from J, leaving 16 bases between them. The germline V gene has CDR1 SGDLS and CDR2 YYNGEE. The CDR3 is 15 amino acids. The CDR3 DNA reads TGTGCCAGCAGCGTAGGGACAGCCATCCAGGGGACCCAGTACTTC. Amino acids: CASSVGTAIQGTQYF. The variable domain in full, with the rest retrieved from reference TRBV9 and TRBJ2-5, is DSGVTQTPKHLITATGQRVTLRCSPRSGDLSVYWYQQSLDQGLQFLIQYYNGEERAKGNILERFSAQQFPDLHSELNLSSLELGDSALYFCASSVGTAIQGTQYFGPGTRLLVL.

The V call is TRBV4-2, the J call TRBJ1-2, with D perhaps TRBD1 (6 bases). The CDR3 totals 13 residues. V was shortened by 1 base and J by 8 bases, with 11 bases between the two germline ends. Germline V CDR1 and CDR2: LGHNA, YNFKEQ. For the CDR3, the DNA is TGTGCCAGCAGCCAAGTCGAAGGGGGGGGCTACACCTTC. Amino acids: CASSQVEGGGYTF.

The chain couples TRBV28 to TRBJ1-1, with a tentative D call TRBD1 (6 bases). Germline-derived CDR1 and CDR2 are MDHEN and SYDVKM. Trimming removed 6 bases at V and 0 bases at J, with 14 bases between. CDR3 size: 15 residues. CDR3 DNA sequence: TGTGCCAGCAGCCGAGGGAGGGGGATGAACACTGAAGCTTTCTTT. This sequence encodes CASSRGRGMNTEAFF.

The chain joins TRBV15 to TRBJ2-3; D not certain. The CDR3 covers 12 residues. Trimming removed 6 bases at V and 6 bases at J, with 10 bases between. Germline V lookup: CDR1 LNHNV, CDR2 YYDKDF (reference sequence). In DNA form, the CDR3 reads TGTGCCACCAGTCGCCCCGGGGATACGCAGTATTTT. This codes for CATSRPGDTQYF.

Of note for this clone: Other nucleotide sequences in the sample specify the same CDR3. This chain links TRBV19 with TRBJ1-5; 11 positions agree with TRBD1. Trimming took 5 bases from V and 4 from J; bases not matched to a gene: 1. Germline assignment: CDR1 LNHDA and CDR2 SQIVND (reference sequence). The CDR3 is 14 residues long. DNA for the CDR3: TGTGCCAGTAGTGGGACAGGGGGAAATCAGCCCCAGCATTTT. This translates into CASSGTGGNQPQHF.

The V call is TRBV10-2, the J call TRBJ1-5; the D gene is possibly TRBD1 (5 bases). CDR1 is WSHSY and CDR2 is SAAADI in the germline V gene. The CDR3 has 14 amino acids. Trimming removed 2 bases at V and 11 bases at J, with 16 bases between. The CDR3 loop is CASSEMEGRGSQHF. Written as DNA, the CDR3 is TGCGCCAGCAGTGAGATGGAGGGGAGAGGGTCCCAGCATTTT.

The CDR3 DNA is TGTGCCAGCAGCTCAACCGGAGCGGGGGGGCAAACAGATACGCAGTATTTT. It specifies CASSSTGAGGQTDTQYF. The J gene is TRBJ2-3, the V gene TRBV7-3; 10 nucleotides align to TRBD2. The CDR3 runs to 17 residues. V trimming: 4 bases; J trimming: 3 bases; junction bases outside the gene matches: 10. Germline V gene data show CDR1 as SGHTA and CDR2 as FQGTGA. Full variable domain (remainder filled in from reference TRBV7-3 and TRBJ2-3): GAGVSQTPSNKVTEKGKYVELRCDPISGHTALYWYRQSLGQGPEFLIYFQGTGAADDSGLPNDRFFAVRPEGSVSTLKIQRTERGDSAVYLCASSSTGAGGQTDTQYFGPGTRLTVL.

CDR3 in DNA: TGTGCCAGCAGCTTTAGTCGGCAGGGGGTCACCAACGTCCTGACTTTC. It is translated as CASSFSRQGVTNVLTF. V is TRBV7-9 and J is TRBJ2-6; 7 bases align to TRBD1. J gave up 8 bases and V 3 bases, and 10 bases lay outside the gene matches. Per germline, CDR1 SEHNR and CDR2 FQNEAQ (reference sequence). The CDR3 spans 16 residues.

This chain connects TRBV12-3 or TRBV12-4 to TRBJ2-7; 8 nucleotides agree with TRBD1. This CDR3 has 13 amino acids. Trimming took 6 bases from V and 6 from J; bases not matched to a gene: 7. In DNA form, the CDR3 reads TGTGCCAGCAGCCCCCACAGGGGGTTCGAGCAGTACTTC. The encoded protein is CASSPHRGFEQYF.

This chain connects TRBV5-5 to TRBJ1-5; D not certain. The CDR3 is made up of 15 amino acids. V gave up 3 bases and J gave up 4 bases, with 14 bases separating them. The germline gives CDR1 SGHKS, CDR2 YYEKEE (reference sequence). CDR3 bases: TGTGCCAGCAGCTCCCGGCCGGAGGGTAATCAGCCCCAGCATTTT. Protein: CASSSRPEGNQPQHF.

The CDR3 region has the DNA TGTGCCAGCAGCTCTTACGGACAGGGGCCCTACGAGCAGTACTTC. This translates into CASSSYGQGPYEQYF. The chain is built from TRBV7-2 and TRBJ2-7; 9 nucleotides line up with TRBD1. This CDR3 has 15 amino acids. V was pared by 4 bases and J by 2 bases, with 6 bases of the junction left unmatched. Germline CDR1 is SGHTA and CDR2 is FQGNSA. The whole variable domain, filled in from reference TRBV7-2 and TRBJ2-7, reads GAGVSQSPSNKVTEKGKDVELRCDPISGHTALYWYRQSLGQGLEFLIYFQGNSAPDKSGLPSDRFSAERTGGSVSTLTIQRTQQEDSAVYLCASSSYGQGPYEQYFGPGTRLTVT.

This clone was observed a single time. The chain has TRBV19 and TRBJ1-1; D call uncertain. There are 12 residues in the CDR3. V was shortened by 6 bases and J by 5 bases, with 10 bases between the two germline ends. The germline CDR1 and CDR2 sequences are LNHDA and SQIVND (reference sequence). The CDR3 reads CASSLGETEAFF. As DNA, the CDR3 is TGTGCCAGTAGCCTCGGGGAAACTGAAGCTTTCTTT.

This rearrangement joins TRBV7-9 to TRBJ2-7; perhaps TRBD2 as D (5 bases). CDR3 size: 14 residues. V lost 5 bases and J lost 1, with 12 bases in between. CDR1 SEHNR and CDR2 FQNEAQ come from the germline V gene (reference sequence). Here the CDR3 DNA reads TGTGCCAGCAGCCCCGGACGGGGTTCCTACGAGCAGTACTTC. Translated: CASSPGRGSYEQYF.

This chain uses TRBV6-1 with TRBJ1-2, with TRBD1 matching 7 bases. Germline trimming cut 3 bases from V and 4 bases from J; bases unmatched to any gene: 8. Germline loops: CDR1 MNHNS, CDR2 SASEGT. This CDR3 contains 15 residues. CDR3 sequence reads: CASSDTGANRYGYTF. In DNA form, the CDR3 reads TGTGCCAGCAGTGACACAGGGGCAAACCGCTATGGCTACACCTTC.